This is a list of T cell receptor beta chains from one sample in a study of blood T cells in healthy people across ages. TCRdb re-called the 5' RACE reads through MiXCR, storing one row per CDR3 protein. In the table there are about 970,000 distinct CDR3 sequences, about 51% of which are singletons. The sample was blood. The receptors derive from a woman in her sixties in good health. CDR3s include the opening cysteine and the closing phenylalanine or tryptophan. A D gene is named only where the DNA matches it firmly. Clone size is given for some rows only: seen once, a few or many times, or a class if the clone is expanded.

d_call clone_size j_call v_call cdr3_nt cdr3_aa
TRBD1 many TRBJ2-4 TRBV2 TGTGCCAGCAGCGGGGACAGCATAGCCAAAAACATTCAGTACTTC CASSGDSIAKNIQYF
- - TRBJ2-1 TRBV7-2 TGTGCCAGCAGCTTAAAGGGAAAAGCGGGTAGCTCCTACAATGAGCAGTTCTTC CASSLKGKAGSSYNEQFF
- once TRBJ2-1 TRBV27 TGTGCCAGCAGTTTATTTGGGACGTTCAACAATGAGCAGTTCTTC CASSLFGTFNNEQFF
TRBD2 - TRBJ2-1 TRBV7-2 TGTGCCAGCAGCAAGATCCTAGCGGGGTCTAACAATGAGCAGTTCTTC CASSKILAGSNNEQFF
TRBD2 - TRBJ2-3 TRBV29-1 TGCAGCGTTACGACTAGCCACACAGATACGCAGTATTTT CSVTTSHTDTQYF
- - TRBJ1-5 TRBV7-2 TGTGCCAGCAGCGACGGTAATCTTGATCAGCCTCAGCATTTT CASSDGNLDQPQHF
TRBD2 - TRBJ2-4 TRBV12-3/TRBV12-4 TGTGCCAGCAGTTTATCGCCCGGGACTAGCGGGAGGGGAATAGCCAAAAACATTCAGTACTTC CASSLSPGTSGRGIAKNIQYF
TRBD2 once TRBJ2-5 TRBV5-1 TGCGCCAGCAGCTTGGTCTTAGCGGGGCCTCAAGAGACCCAGTACTTC CASSLVLAGPQETQYF
- - TRBJ1-5 TRBV4-1 TGCGCCAGCAGCCATCGGGGGGCAGGGAACAATCAGCCCCAGCATTTT CASSHRGAGNNQPQHF
- - TRBJ2-5 TRBV28 TGTGCCAGCAGTTTATACGGCAGGGGAGGGGAGACCCAGTACTTC CASSLYGRGGETQYF
TRBD1 - TRBJ1-4 TRBV7-6 TGTGCCAGCAGCTTCGGAGCAGACAGGGAGGGCGATGAAAAACTGTTTTTT CASSFGADREGDEKLFF
TRBD1 few TRBJ1-2 TRBV7-2 TGTGCCAGCAGCTTCACAGGGGAGGTTTGGAAGTATGGCTACACCTTC CASSFTGEVWKYGYTF
- - TRBJ2-2 TRBV12-3/TRBV12-4 TGTGCCAGCAGTTCCTACGGGGGTTTAGGGTCCGGGGAGCTGTTTTTT CASSSYGGLGSGELFF
- - TRBJ2-7 TRBV15 TGTGCCACCAGCAGAGAGACAGGATTTACCTACGAGCAGTACTTC CATSRETGFTYEQYF
- - TRBJ2-7 TRBV5-5 TGTGCCGGCAGCTCGATTGGGAGTACCTACGAGCAGTACTTC CAGSSIGSTYEQYF
- - TRBJ2-1 TRBV9 TGTGCCAGCAGCGTAGAAGCTAAAACCAGTAATGAGCAGTTCTTC CASSVEAKTSNEQFF
- few TRBJ2-3 TRBV18 TGTGCCAGCTCACAAGGACAAACTTTTGACCACTTCACCACAGATACGCAGTATTTT CASSQGQTFDHFTTDTQYF
TRBD2 - TRBJ2-1 TRBV3-1 TGTGCCAGCAGCCACCGGACTAGCTATGAGCAGTTCTTC CASSHRTSYEQFF
TRBD2 - TRBJ2-3 TRBV6-1 TGTGCCGGTCGACTAGCGGGAGGGCCAGATACGCAGTATTTT CAGRLAGGPDTQYF
- few TRBJ2-7 TRBV6-5 TGTGCCAGCAGTTTTTCTGGATCATTGGACTACGAGCAGTACTTC CASSFSGSLDYEQYF
- - TRBJ2-1 TRBV28 TGTGCCAGCAGAGGAAGGCCCCATGCTTACAATGAGCAGTTCTTC CASRGRPHAYNEQFF
- - TRBJ2-1 TRBV6-5 TGTGCCAGCAGTTATGACGGAAGCTCCTACAATGAGCAGTTCTTC CASSYDGSSYNEQFF
TRBD1 - TRBJ2-7 TRBV4-3 TGCGCCAGCAGCCGAGAACGGGACAGGTCCTACGAGCAGTACTTC CASSRERDRSYEQYF
TRBD2 - TRBJ2-7 TRBV3-1 TGTGCCAGCAGCCAAGAGGGGACTAGCGGGAGAAAATGGCACTACGAGCAGTACTTC CASSQEGTSGRKWHYEQYF
TRBD1 - TRBJ2-5 TRBV20-1 TGCAGTGCTAGAGATAGTGTTGGGGACAGGAAAGAGACCCAGTACTTC CSARDSVGDRKETQYF
TRBD1 - TRBJ2-3 TRBV6-5 TGTGCCAGCTCCCGAATGGGAGTGGGGACAGATGCGCAGTATTTT CASSRMGVGTDAQYF
- many TRBJ1-2 TRBV7-2 TGTGCCAGCAGCTTTCACGTGCGGCGTAACTATGGCTACACCTTC CASSFHVRRNYGYTF